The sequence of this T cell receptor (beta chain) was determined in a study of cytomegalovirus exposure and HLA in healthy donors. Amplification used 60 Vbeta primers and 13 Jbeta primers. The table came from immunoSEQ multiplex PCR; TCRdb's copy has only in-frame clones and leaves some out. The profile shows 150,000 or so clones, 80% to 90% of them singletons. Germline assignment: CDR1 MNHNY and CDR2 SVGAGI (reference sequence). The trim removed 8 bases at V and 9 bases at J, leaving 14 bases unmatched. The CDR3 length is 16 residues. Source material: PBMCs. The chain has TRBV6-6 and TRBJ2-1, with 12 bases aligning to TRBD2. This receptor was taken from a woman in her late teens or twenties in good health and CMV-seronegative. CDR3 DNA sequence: TGTGCCAGCGCGTTTACCCTAGCGGGGGGGCAGGGTGAGCAGTTCTTC. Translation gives CASAFTLAGGQGEQFF.